A selection of T cell receptor beta chains follows, all from one sample in a study of immune characterization of retroperitoneal liposarcoma. TCRdb passed the PCR reads through MiXCR, listing each CDR3 protein once. The top ten clones hold less than 9% of a sample with over 9,000 distinct CDR3 sequences, 28% of them seen once. The material sequenced was tumor tissue. Receptors originate from a male donor with retroperitoneal liposarcoma. Each CDR3 is given with its conserved first and last residue. A D gene is named only where the DNA matches it firmly. Size tells how often a clone was seen (once, few, many) or the class of an expanded clone, and some rows leave it out.

>TRBV6-6|TRBD1|TRBJ1-1|13|few
CASSYRQGAEAFF
TGTGCCAGCAGTTACCGACAGGGGGCTGAAGCTTTCTTT
>TRBV12-3/TRBV12-4|.|TRBJ2-7|15|.
CASSFSASKHYEQYF
TGTGCCAGCAGTTTTAGCGCCTCTAAGCACTACGAGCAGTACTTC
>TRBV27|.|TRBJ1-1|14|.
CASSLSATGTEAFF
TGTGCCAGCAGTTTATCTGCAACGGGCACTGAAGCTTTCTTT
>TRBV6-1|.|TRBJ2-5|15|.
CASYSGTFFEETQYF
TGTGCCAGTTATTCCGGGACTTTTTTCGAAGAGACCCAGTACTTC
>TRBV6-1|TRBD1|TRBJ2-4|13|few
CASTLTGYNEQYF
TGTGCCAGCACTCTGACAGGGTACAATGAGCAGTACTTC
>TRBV27|TRBD1|TRBJ2-1|15|.
CASSPYTGASYEQFF
TGTGCCAGCAGTCCCTATACAGGGGCCTCCTACGAGCAGTTCTTC
>TRBV6-1|.|TRBJ2-3|13|.
CATGESFGDTQYF
TGTGCCACCGGTGAGAGCTTCGGCGATACGCAGTATTTT
>TRBV27|.|TRBJ2-7|15|.
CASSRTGRAWDEQYF
TGTGCCAGCAGCAGGACAGGGAGGGCTTGGGATGAGCAGTACTTC
>TRBV7-2|TRBD1|TRBJ2-7|14|medium-sized
CASSWDRGQYEQYF
TGTGCCAGCAGCTGGGACAGGGGGCAATACGAGCAGTACTTC
>TRBV12-3/TRBV12-4|.|TRBJ2-7|14|few
CASRPGRSSYEQYF
TGTGCCAGCAGGCCTGGGAGGAGCTCCTACGAGCAGTACTTC
>TRBV6-1|TRBD2|TRBJ2-4|14|few
CASSGGTKVNIQYF
TGTGCCAGCAGTGGAGGGACTAAGGTGAACATTCAGTACTTC
>TRBV7-2|.|TRBJ2-1|11|medium-sized
CASSLLNEQFF
TGTGCCAGCAGCTTATTGAACGAGCAGTTCTTC
>TRBV12-5|.|TRBJ1-2|16|few
CASGLEGAIGTYGYTF
TGTGCTAGTGGTTTGGAGGGCGCAATTGGGACCTATGGCTACACCTTC
>TRBV6-1|.|TRBJ2-1|15|many
CASSPDGLRSYEQFF
TGTGCCAGCAGCCCGGACGGGCTTCGGTCCTACGAGCAGTTCTTC
>TRBV6-1|.|TRBJ1-6|15|.
CASREEAGDNSPLHF
TGTGCCAGCCGTGAAGAGGCAGGGGATAATTCACCCCTCCACTTT
>TRBV4-1|TRBD2|TRBJ2-5|14|.
CASSHTSGYNEQYF
TGCGCCAGCAGCCACACTAGCGGATACAATGAGCAGTACTTC
>TRBV6-6|.|TRBJ1-1|14|few
CASSYSGERGVTFF
TGTGCCAGCAGTTACTCCGGCGAAAGGGGGGTGACTTTCTTT
>TRBV6-6|.|TRBJ2-7|12|once
CASSYQGNEQYF
TGTGCCAGCAGTTACCAGGGGAATGAGCAGTACTTC
>TRBV10-1|.|TRBJ2-7|15|few
CASSASEGPYNEQYF
TGCGCCAGCAGTGCCTCAGAGGGCCCCTACAATGAGCAGTACTTC
>TRBV12-3/TRBV12-4|.|TRBJ1-2|18|.
CASSLGGGAILDNYGYTF
TGTGCCAGCAGTTTGGGCGGGGGGGCTATCCTAGATAACTATGGCTACACCTTC
>TRBV27|TRBD2|TRBJ2-3|16|few
CASSPSLAGVSDTQYF
TGTGCCAGCAGTCCATCACTAGCGGGAGTTAGTGATACGCAGTATTTT
>TRBV12-3/TRBV12-4|TRBD2|TRBJ2-5|15|medium-sized
CASRVGLAGQETQYF
TGTGCCAGCAGAGTGGGACTAGCGGGACAAGAGACCCAGTACTTC
>TRBV7-2|.|TRBJ1-1|11|.
CASRSEGVAFF
TGTGCCAGCAGGTCCGAGGGCGTAGCTTTCTTT
>TRBV25-1|.|TRBJ2-4|15|.
CASSEGAFPKNIQYF
TGTGCCAGCAGTGAAGGGGCATTCCCCAAAAACATTCAGTACTTC
>TRBV7-3|.|TRBJ2-2|15|many
CASSLSGGSSRELFF
TGTGCCAGCAGCCTCTCAGGGGGGAGTTCGAGGGAGCTGTTTTTT
>TRBV6-1|.|TRBJ2-7|16|many
CASRDYSTGHTYEQYF
TGTGCCAGCAGGGACTATAGCACGGGACACACCTACGAGCAGTACTTC
>TRBV7-8|TRBD2|TRBJ2-2|14|many
CASSLGASGRELFF
TGTGCCAGCAGCTTAGGGGCAAGCGGGAGGGAGCTGTTTTTT
>TRBV6-4|TRBD2|TRBJ2-7|18|many
CASTRPFIAGGPPYEQYF
TGTGCCAGCACTCGCCCATTTATAGCGGGAGGTCCTCCCTACGAGCAGTACTTC
>TRBV6-1|.|TRBJ2-2|18|many
CASSHRASPRLRTGELFF
TGTGCCAGCAGTCACCGGGCTTCACCACGGTTGAGAACCGGGGAGCTGTTTTTT
>TRBV5-5|TRBD2|TRBJ2-1|15|.
CASSNGLAGNNEQFF
TGTGCCAGCAGCAATGGACTAGCGGGAAACAATGAGCAGTTCTTC
>TRBV7-9|.|TRBJ2-1|12|.
CASSSHLAEQFF
TGTGCCAGCAGCTCGCACCTGGCGGAGCAGTTCTTC
>TRBV27|TRBD1|TRBJ2-1|16|medium-sized
CASVITGGISYNEQFF
TGTGCCAGCGTAATAACAGGGGGTATCTCCTACAATGAGCAGTTCTTC
>TRBV6-6|.|TRBJ2-1|14|medium-sized
CASSYSRRQETQFF
TGTGCCAGCAGTTACTCCCGCAGGCAAGAGACCCAGTTCTTC
>TRBV7-2|.|TRBJ1-6|15|medium-sized
CASSWGRVSNSPLHF
TGTGCCAGCAGCTGGGGGCGGGTTAGTAATTCACCCCTCCACTTT
>TRBV7-2|TRBD2|TRBJ2-1|15|.
CASSLAGTSSYEQFF
TGTGCCAGCAGCTTAGCGGGGACTAGCTCCTACGAGCAGTTCTTC
>TRBV7-3|.|TRBJ2-2|14|.
CASSSTLNTGELFF
TGTGCCAGCAGCTCGACCCTAAACACCGGGGAGCTGTTTTTT
>TRBV6-1|.|TRBJ1-6|14|.
CASSEVRGRSPLHF
TGTGCTAGCAGTGAAGTCCGGGGCCGTTCACCCCTCCACTTT
>TRBV5-5|.|TRBJ2-1|13|few
CASSLPGSYEQFF
TGTGCCAGCAGCTTGCCGGGGTCCTACGAGCAGTTCTTC
>TRBV7-8|.|TRBJ2-5|15|many
CASSMELGLQETQYF
TGTGCCAGCAGTATGGAGTTGGGACTCCAAGAGACCCAGTACTTC
>TRBV7-8|.|TRBJ2-1|13|.
CASSSGDNYEQFF
TGTGCCAGCAGCTCCGGGGACAACTACGAGCAGTTCTTC
>TRBV7-2|.|TRBJ2-7|12|few
CASHGGFYEQYF
TGTGCCAGCCATGGAGGATTCTATGAGCAGTACTTC
>TRBV6-1|.|TRBJ2-1|14|.
CASSEAGSVLEQFF
TGTGCCAGCAGTGAGGCAGGGAGTGTTCTTGAGCAGTTCTTC
>TRBV6-6|.|TRBJ2-3|15|.
CASREPFGGTDTQYF
TGTGCCAGCAGGGAACCTTTCGGGGGCACAGATACGCAGTATTTT
>TRBV6-4|TRBD2|TRBJ2-1|15|.
CASSESVAGLGEQFF
TGTGCCAGCAGTGAGTCGGTAGCGGGACTAGGCGAGCAGTTCTTC
>TRBV7-8|.|TRBJ2-5|15|.
CASSSIAGTQETQYF
TGTGCCAGCAGCTCTATAGCTGGGACCCAAGAGACCCAGTACTTC
>TRBV7-2|TRBD1|TRBJ1-1|13|many
CASHRQGGTEAFF
TGTGCCTCCCATCGACAGGGGGGTACTGAAGCTTTCTTT
>TRBV12-3/TRBV12-4|.|TRBJ1-1|14|.
CASSRGGAGTEAFF
TGTGCCAGCAGCCGCGGTGGGGCGGGGACTGAAGCTTTCTTT
>TRBV6-1|TRBD1|TRBJ2-3|15|medium-sized
CASTRQGAGTDTQYF
TGTGCCAGCACTAGACAGGGGGCTGGGACAGATACGCAGTATTTT
>TRBV10-2|TRBD1|TRBJ2-7|15|many
CASTTGLGTSYEQYF
TGCGCCAGCACGACAGGGCTCGGAACATCCTACGAGCAGTACTTC
>TRBV12-3/TRBV12-4|.|TRBJ1-2|16|.
CASSPSGGRSNYGYTF
TGTGCCAGCAGTCCCTCTGGGGGCAGGTCGAACTATGGCTACACCTTC
>TRBV6-1|TRBD2|TRBJ2-1|16|.
CASSEILTSGYNEQFF
TGTGCCAGCAGTGAAATTCTAACTAGCGGTTACAATGAGCAGTTCTTC
>TRBV12-3/TRBV12-4|.|TRBJ1-1|12|few
CASSFSTEGAFF
TGTGCCAGCAGTTTCTCAACAGAGGGGGCTTTCTTT
>TRBV7-6|.|TRBJ2-1|14|medium-sized
CASSLGAGANEQFF
TGTGCCAGCAGCTTGGGGGCAGGGGCAAACGAGCAGTTCTTC
>TRBV6-1|.|TRBJ2-2|16|.
CASRTPGVVSTGELFF
TGTGCCAGCAGGACCCCCGGGGTGGTGAGCACCGGGGAGCTGTTTTTT
>TRBV7-8|TRBD2|TRBJ2-1|16|few
CASSLAGGVLKNIQFF
TGTGCCAGCAGCTTAGCGGGAGGGGTCCTCAAAAACATTCAGTTCTTC
>TRBV7-3|.|TRBJ2-5|13|once
CASTGPFQETQYF
TGTGCCAGCACCGGACCTTTTCAAGAGACCCAGTACTTC
>TRBV6-5|TRBD1|TRBJ2-1|15|few
CASSYSTGGPYEQFF
TGTGCCAGCAGTTACTCGACAGGGGGCCCCTACGAGCAGTTCTTC
>TRBV6-1|.|TRBJ1-2|14|few
CASSEAGGDYGYTF
TGTGCCAGCAGTGAAGCGGGGGGGGACTATGGCTACACCTTC